These T cell receptor beta chains were read from a single sample in a study of shared clonotypes between healthy human individuals. TCRdb's copy holds only in-frame clones and misses some; the assay was immunoSEQ multiplex PCR. The sample carries hundreds of thousands of clones, 95% recorded once. Sequencing input: naive CD8+ T cells sorted from blood. These receptors were obtained from a woman aged 30 to 39 in good health. Both conserved end residues are trimmed from each CDR3. Each record gives: CDR3 length, V gene, CDR3 protein.

len: 11; v_gene: TRBV28; CDR3aa: ASSLIGEDGYT
len: 10; v_gene: TRBV29-1; CDR3aa: SVEDRWREQF
len: 11; v_gene: TRBV4-1; CDR3aa: ASSPTTWYEQY
len: 13; v_gene: TRBV9; CDR3aa: ASSVAGTSFDEQY
len: 12; v_gene: TRBV5-1; CDR3aa: ASSLSGTGGEQY
len: 13; v_gene: TRBV27; CDR3aa: ASSQTVGADQPQH
len: 11; v_gene: TRBV27; CDR3aa: ASSPDRAGEQY
len: 15; v_gene: TRBV19; CDR3aa: ASSGLSPSSGSYEQY
len: 9; v_gene: TRBV7-8; CDR3aa: ASSDIDEQY
len: 11; v_gene: TRBV27; CDR3aa: ASSLLGTGELF
len: 11; v_gene: TRBV2; CDR3aa: ASSESHNQPQH
len: 10; v_gene: TRBV27; CDR3aa: ASSLLSGELF
len: 11; v_gene: TRBV7-9; CDR3aa: ASSLVAGGEQY
len: 10; v_gene: TRBV28; CDR3aa: ASSPTSYEQY
len: 14; v_gene: TRBV2; CDR3aa: ASSEGLAGGPYEQY
len: 11; v_gene: TRBV15; CDR3aa: ATGAGHSYEQY
len: 13; v_gene: TRBV18; CDR3aa: ASSPPERGPHEQY
len: 15; v_gene: TRBV27; CDR3aa: ASSLGTSGRMPYEQY
len: 14; v_gene: TRBV6-5; CDR3aa: ASSYSDVLSGNTIY
len: 11; v_gene: TRBV27; CDR3aa: ASSLNRVHEQF
len: 12; v_gene: TRBV7-8; CDR3aa: ASSQLGGERPQH
len: 13; v_gene: TRBV19; CDR3aa: ASSPDRGRVTEAF
len: 12; v_gene: TRBV28; CDR3aa: ASSSRQEPDTQY
len: 13; v_gene: TRBV19; CDR3aa: ASTQTGGPVNEQF
len: 17; v_gene: TRBV2; CDR3aa: ASKGIGQGGTYSNQPQH
len: 15; v_gene: TRBV7-8; CDR3aa: ASSPPPTRAGNEKLF
len: 14; v_gene: TRBV2; CDR3aa: ASSEAGGINYNEQF
len: 15; v_gene: TRBV19; CDR3aa: ASKRLAGGNVTYEQY
len: 15; v_gene: TRBV6-1; CDR3aa: ASSGGGTSGRGNEQF
len: 11; v_gene: TRBV27; CDR3aa: ATADISGNTIY
len: 11; v_gene: TRBV7-9; CDR3aa: ASSATGYTEAF
len: 11; v_gene: TRBV28; CDR3aa: ASQVGRGGELF
len: 13; v_gene: TRBV19; CDR3aa: ASTPEDTGNQPQH
len: 9; v_gene: TRBV30; CDR3aa: AWSVQYEQY
len: 14; v_gene: TRBV9; CDR3aa: ASSTQGISYNSPLH
len: 14; v_gene: TRBV13; CDR3aa: ASSRGVEVSTDTQY
len: 13; v_gene: TRBV6-1; CDR3aa: ASSEGDRYTGELF
len: 13; v_gene: TRBV28; CDR3aa: ASSITGTGGEEQY
len: 14; v_gene: TRBV27; CDR3aa: ASSSHPGGDNQPQH
len: 13; v_gene: TRBV7-6; CDR3aa: ASSLPWAGANVLT
len: 13; v_gene: TRBV7-9; CDR3aa: ASSDYHERGNEQF
len: 15; v_gene: TRBV2; CDR3aa: ASSESGGTHAGEKLF
len: 12; v_gene: TRBV7-6; CDR3aa: ASSTGHFQETQY
len: 9; v_gene: TRBV27; CDR3aa: ASSSSGELF
len: 11; v_gene: TRBV28; CDR3aa: ASSFDRDYEQY
len: 9; v_gene: TRBV20-1; CDR3aa: SARSSYEQY
len: 12; v_gene: TRBV5-6; CDR3aa: ASSLQGTYYEQY
len: 16; v_gene: TRBV27; CDR3aa: ASSFLLAGGPDTGELF
len: 15; v_gene: TRBV27; CDR3aa: ASSLSRKGGLYYGYT
len: 14; v_gene: TRBV5-4; CDR3aa: ASSHEWEGMNNEQF
len: 14; v_gene: TRBV7-9; CDR3aa: ASSHAQGPSGNTIY
len: 11; v_gene: TRBV28; CDR3aa: ASSLGSNQPQH
len: 14; v_gene: TRBV13; CDR3aa: ASSPGLAGLRETQY
len: 13; v_gene: TRBV7-8; CDR3aa: ASSLQERSNQPQH